A single T cell receptor (beta chain) is shown here with its context. Its antigen is unknown. Healthy Caucasians provided all donations. This sample is drawn from a study of identical twins. Overall study findings and caveats: Out-of-frame beta chain sequences displayed weaker excess sharing between twins.

Template switching added a universal primer site; cDNA carried unique molecular identifiers. TCRdb re-analysed the 5' RACE reads in MiXCR, keeping a single row per CDR3 protein. The table lists about 900,000 distinct CDR3 sequences, 9% to 15% of them singletons. Trimming removed 3 bases from V and 5 bases from J, with 16 bases in between. This CDR3 has 16 residues. This same sample was also taken into another study, of yellow fever vaccine responses in identical twins.

This chain joins TRBV12-3 or TRBV12-4 and TRBJ2-2; no clear D. Sequencing was carried out using PBMCs. The clonotype comes from a woman under 30 in good health. The CDR3 protein is CASSLLGMRITGELFF. As DNA, the CDR3 is TGTGCCAGCAGTTTGCTGGGCATGAGGATTACCGGGGAGCTGTTTTTT.